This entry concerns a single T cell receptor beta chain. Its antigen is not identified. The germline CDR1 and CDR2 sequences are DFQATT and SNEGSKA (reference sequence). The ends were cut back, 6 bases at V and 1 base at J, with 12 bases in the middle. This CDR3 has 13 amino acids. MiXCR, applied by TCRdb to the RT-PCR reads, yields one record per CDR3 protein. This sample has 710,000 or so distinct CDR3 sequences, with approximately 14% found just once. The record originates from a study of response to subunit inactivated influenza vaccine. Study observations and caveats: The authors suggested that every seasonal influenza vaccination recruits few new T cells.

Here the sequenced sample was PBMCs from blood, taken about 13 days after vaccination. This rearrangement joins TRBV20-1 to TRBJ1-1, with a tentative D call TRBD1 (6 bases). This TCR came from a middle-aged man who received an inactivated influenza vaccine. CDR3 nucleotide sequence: TGCAGTGCCCTACAGGGACCGAACACTGAAGCTTTCTTT. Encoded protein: CSALQGPNTEAFF.